These 31 T cell receptor beta chains were sequenced from one sample in a study of blood T cell repertoires in COVID-19. Produced via immunoSEQ multiplex PCR; TCRdb's table is partial and in-frame only. Among approximately 460,000 clones listed, roughly 89% were seen once. Sequenced material: peripheral blood. All receptors come from a man aged 18 to 35 with COVID-19, enrolled during active disease.

The rearrangement uses TRBV3-1 (or the pseudogene TRBV3-2) and TRBJ2-7; D might be TRBD1 (6 bases). Per germline, CDR1 LGHDT and CDR2 YNNKEL (reference sequence). V lost 5 bases to trimming and J lost 6 bases, with 11 bases between them. This CDR3 is 12 amino acids long. The CDR3 DNA reads as TGTGCCAGCAGCTCTACAGGGCCCGAGCAGTACTTC. Protein product: CASSSTGPEQYF.

The rearrangement uses TRBV3-1 (or the pseudogene TRBV3-2) and TRBJ1-1; D may be TRBD1 (5 bases). Germline CDR1 is LGHDT and CDR2 is YNNKEL (reference sequence). This CDR3 region has 18 residues. Trimming removed 3 bases at V and 1 base at J, with 21 bases between. CDR3 coding DNA: TGTGCCAGCAGCCAGGCGGGGCACCGGGGATCGGGGAACACTGAAGCTTTCTTT. Encoded protein: CASSQAGHRGSGNTEAFF.

The J gene is TRBJ1-2, the V gene TRBV2, with D tentatively TRBD1 (5 bases). Looked up from germline, CDR1 is SNHLY and CDR2 is FYNNEI. This CDR3 region has 14 residues. Trimming pared 0 bases from V and 8 bases from J, leaving 13 bases between. Here the CDR3 reads CASSEASPTGGYTF. The CDR3 nucleotides are TGTGCCAGCAGTGAAGCTTCCCCCACAGGAGGCTACACCTTC. Filled out from reference TRBV2 and TRBJ1-2, the complete variable domain reads EPEVTQTPSHQVTQMGQEVILRCVPISNHLYFYWYRQILGQKVEFLVSFYNNEISEKSEIFDDQFSVERPDGSNFTLKIRSTKLEDSAMYFCASSEASPTGGYTFGSGTRLTVV.

The chain recombines TRBV5-5 with TRBJ2-1, with D perhaps TRBD2 (6 bases). The CDR3 sequence is 16 residues long. V was pared by 3 bases and J by 0 bases, with 13 bases between. CDR1 and CDR2 (germline): SGHKS, YYEKEE (reference sequence). CDR3 DNA sequence: TGTGCCAGCAGCTCAGTAGCGGCAAGCTCCTACAATGAGCAGTTCTTC. Its translation is CASSSVAASSYNEQFF.

This clone was seen only once. This chain uses TRBV19 with TRBJ2-7, with D hard to call. The CDR3 has 14 residues. Germline V CDR1 and CDR2: LNHDA, SQIVND (reference sequence). Trimming took off 3 bases at V and 2 bases at J, with 11 bases between the two ends. The CDR3 sequence: CASSIGAFAYEQYF. The CDR3 nucleotides are TGTGCCAGTAGTATCGGAGCCTTTGCCTACGAGCAGTACTTC.

The table lists this clone with a few counts. This rearrangement joins TRBV15 to TRBJ2-1, with TRBD2 identical over 7 bases. Germline V lookup: CDR1 LNHNV, CDR2 YYDKDF (reference sequence). There are 14 residues in the CDR3. V gave up 5 bases and J gave up 7 bases; unmatched junction bases: 8. The CDR3 DNA sequence: TGTGCCACCAGCCGTACGGGACTATGGAATGAGCAGTTCTTC. Encoded protein: CATSRTGLWNEQFF.

The chain employs TRBV4-1 and TRBJ1-4; D gene uncertain. CDR1 MGHRA and CDR2 YSYEKL come from the germline V gene. Trimming stripped 4 bases from V and 5 bases from J, with 17 bases between. This CDR3 spans 16 amino acids. The CDR3 sequence: CASSPILRAGNEKLFF. The DNA for the CDR3 is TGCGCCAGCAGCCCCATTTTGAGGGCTGGGAATGAAAAACTGTTTTTT.

The chain couples TRBV7-3 to TRBJ2-1; the D is unclear. Trimming removed 2 bases from V and 5 bases from J, with 10 bases in between. CDR1 SGHTA and CDR2 FQGTGA come from the germline V gene. The CDR3 runs 14 residues. The CDR3 DNA sequence: TGTGCCAGCAGCTTACTCCCTGGAGACAATGAGCAGTTCTTC. It specifies CASSLLPGDNEQFF.

This chain connects TRBV11-2 to TRBJ2-5; TRBD1 aligns across 9 bases. Per germline, CDR1 SGHAT and CDR2 FQNNGV. The CDR3 is 16 residues long. The trim removed 4 bases at V and 5 bases at J, leaving 11 bases unmatched. The chain's CDR3 is CASSSVQDRGWETQYF. The CDR3 DNA reads as TGTGCCAGCAGCTCGGTCCAGGACAGGGGTTGGGAGACCCAGTACTTC.

The chain carries TRBV19 and TRBJ2-5; 8 nucleotides match TRBD1. V shed 3 bases, J shed 5 bases, and the junction held 11 bases outside the gene matches. The CDR3 runs 16 residues. CDR1 is LNHDA and CDR2 is SQIVND in the germline V gene (reference sequence). The CDR3 sequence: CASSIYGQGQRETQYF. DNA for the CDR3: TGTGCCAGTAGTATCTACGGACAGGGTCAGCGGGAGACCCAGTACTTC.

This clone was detected a few times. The chain carries TRBV6-5 and TRBJ1-4, with 9 positions matching TRBD1. V was pared by 2 bases and J by 10 bases, with 2 bases of the junction left unmatched. CDR3 size: 13 residues. Per germline, CDR1 MNHEY and CDR2 SVGAGI. Here the CDR3 DNA reads TGTGCCAGCAGTTACACAGGGGGCGGAAAACTGTTTTTT. Protein: CASSYTGGGKLFF.

The rearrangement joins TRBV15 to TRBJ2-7; the D gene is possibly TRBD2 (8 bases). The CDR3 loop spans 15 amino acids. Deletions cut 0 bases from V and 5 bases from J, with 14 bases between. Looked up from germline, CDR1 is LNHNV and CDR2 is YYDKDF (reference sequence). The CDR3 reads CATSRDSGGGNEQYF. DNA for the CDR3: TGTGCCACCAGCAGAGATTCGGGAGGGGGCAACGAGCAGTACTTC.

CDR3 DNA: TGTGCCAGCAGAGGGACAGGGGGGAGCAATGAGCAGTTCTTC. Translation gives CASRGTGGSNEQFF. The J gene is TRBJ2-1, the V gene TRBV11-3; TRBD1 matches at 11 bases. This CDR3 contains 14 residues. Germline-derived CDR1 and CDR2 are SGHNT and YENEEA. The J segment lost 6 bases and the V segment lost 6 bases, leaving 4 bases of the junction unmatched.

This clone was recorded once. The chain recombines TRBV2 with TRBJ2-5, with 7 bases aligning to TRBD2. V trimming: 8 bases; J trimming: 4 bases; junction bases outside the gene matches: 1. CDR1 is SNHLY and CDR2 is FYNNEI in the germline V gene. The CDR3 consists of 11 residues. The CDR3 bases are TGTGCCAGCGGGAGGGGAGAGACCCAGTACTTC. Protein product: CASGRGETQYF.

The CDR3 is CASSQAQGAHGYTF. CDR3 DNA: TGTGCCAGCAGCCAGGCGCAGGGTGCTCATGGCTACACCTTC. The chain employs TRBV3-1 (or the pseudogene TRBV3-2) and TRBJ1-2, with D perhaps TRBD1 (5 bases). The germline V gene encodes CDR1 LGHDT and CDR2 YNNKEL (reference sequence). This CDR3 is built from 14 residues. The ends were cut back, 3 bases at V and 6 bases at J, with 14 bases in the middle.

V usage is TRBV12-3 or TRBV12-4 and J usage is TRBJ2-1, with D unresolved. The CDR3 runs to 13 residues. V was shortened by 3 bases and J by 15 bases, with 18 bases between the two germline ends. Here the CDR3 reads CASSLPLVPVPFF. The CDR3, as DNA: TGTGCCAGCAGTTTGCCCCTAGTGCCAGTACCGTTCTTC.

This rearrangement joins TRBV9 to TRBJ2-3, with D hard to call. V was pared by 3 bases and J by 0 bases, with 14 bases between. CDR3 length equals 16 residues. CDR1 and CDR2 from the germline V gene are SGDLS and YYNGEE. This chain's CDR3 is CASSGNTALSTDTQYF. The CDR3 DNA sequence: TGTGCCAGCAGCGGAAATACAGCCCTTAGCACAGATACGCAGTATTTT. Using reference TRBV9 and TRBJ2-3 for the parts outside the CDR3, the full variable domain is DSGVTQTPKHLITATGQRVTLRCSPRSGDLSVYWYQQSLDQGLQFLIQYYNGEERAKGNILERFSAQQFPDLHSELNLSSLELGDSALYFCASSGNTALSTDTQYFGPGTRLTVL.

The count of this clone is one. One junction end does not reproduce the germline sequence, and a read error may be involved. The chain's CDR3 is CATSDEGEMNAEAFF. In nucleotides, the CDR3 is TGTGCCACCAGTGACGAGGGGGAGATGAACGCTGAAGCTTTCTTT. This chain connects TRBV24-1 to TRBJ1-1, with D perhaps TRBD1 (6 bases). This CDR3 contains 15 residues. Germline CDR1 KGHDR, CDR2 SFDVKD.

The chain's CDR3 is CASSFSTGFGGEQFF. The CDR3 nucleotides read TGTGCCAGCAGCTTTTCGACAGGGTTTGGAGGTGAGCAGTTCTTC. This chain uses TRBV5-4 with TRBJ2-1; 7 bases are shared with TRBD1. The V gene's germline CDR1 is SGHNT and CDR2 YYREEE (reference sequence). J gave up 9 bases and V 2 bases, and 11 bases lay outside the gene matches. The CDR3 consists of 15 residues.

The genes are TRBV19 and TRBJ2-7; D may be TRBD1 (6 bases). CDR3 size: 13 residues. CDR1 is LNHDA and CDR2 is SQIVND in the germline V gene (reference sequence). The V end lost 4 bases, the J end lost 2 bases, and 9 bases lay between the germline ends. The CDR3 here is CASSTRQAYEQYF. CDR3 DNA: TGTGCCAGTAGTACTAGACAGGCCTACGAGCAGTACTTC.

The chain combines TRBV5-1 with TRBJ2-2, with TRBD2 identical over 9 bases. This CDR3 has 16 amino acids. The V segment lost 4 bases and the J segment 7 bases; nucleotides outside the gene matches: 11. Germline CDR1 and CDR2: SGHRS and YFSETQ. The CDR3 sequence: CASSLRGSGSHGELFF. CDR3 coding DNA: TGCGCCAGCAGCCTGCGGGGTAGCGGGAGTCACGGGGAGCTGTTTTTT.

The chain employs TRBV19 and TRBJ2-3; TRBD2 is a possible D gene (6 bases). The CDR3 covers 15 residues. V was clipped by 4 bases and J by 3 bases, with 14 bases between them. Per germline, CDR1 LNHDA and CDR2 SQIVND (reference sequence). The CDR3 DNA follows: TGTGCCAGTAGTAATAGACTAGTTACGACAGATACGCAGTATTTT. Residues: CASSNRLVTTDTQYF.

CDR3 DNA: TGTGCCAGCAGCTTAAATAGGGGAAACACAGATACGCAGTATTTT. Amino acid sequence: CASSLNRGNTDTQYF. The chain employs TRBV7-3 and TRBJ2-3; TRBD1 might be the D (5 bases). V was trimmed by 1 base and J by 2 bases, leaving 10 bases between them. This CDR3 comprises 15 residues. The germline V gene has CDR1 SGHTA and CDR2 FQGTGA.

Only a few counts were recorded for this clone. The chain has TRBV7-6 and TRBJ1-3, with a possible D match to TRBD1 (6 bases). The germline CDR1 and CDR2 sequences are SGHVS and FNYEAQ. V was pared by 1 base and J by 2 bases, with 12 bases between. This CDR3 contains 16 residues. The CDR3 loop is CASSLGDWTAGNTIYF. The CDR3 DNA reads as TGTGCCAGCAGCTTAGGAGACTGGACAGCTGGAAACACCATATATTTT.

The rearrangement joins TRBV7-8 to TRBJ1-1, with D perhaps matching TRBD1 (5 bases). The CDR3 contains 15 residues. Germline CDR1 is SGHVS and CDR2 is FQNEAQ. V lost 1 base and J lost 0, with 9 bases in between. CDR3 coding DNA: TGTGCCAGCAGCTTAGGGGGGGGAATGAACACTGAAGCTTTCTTT. As protein: CASSLGGGMNTEAFF.

Written as DNA, the CDR3 is TGTGCCAGCAGTGTCCAAGCAAGACAGCCCCAGCATTTT. Translating it yields CASSVQARQPQHF. The V gene is TRBV2, the J gene TRBJ1-5; D not certain. This CDR3 is built from 13 residues. Trimming took 4 bases from V and 7 from J, leaving 11 bases between them. CDR1 SNHLY and CDR2 FYNNEI come from the germline V gene. Full variable domain (outside the CDR3, taken from reference TRBV2 and TRBJ1-5): EPEVTQTPSHQVTQMGQEVILRCVPISNHLYFYWYRQILGQKVEFLVSFYNNEISEKSEIFDDQFSVERPDGSNFTLKIRSTKLEDSAMYFCASSVQARQPQHFGDGTRLSIL.

The chain employs TRBV11-2 and TRBJ1-6, with TRBD1 as a possible D gene (5 bases). The CDR3 contains 16 residues. V lost 8 bases and J 5 bases, leaving 19 bases between the germline ends. Germline V CDR1 and CDR2: SGHAT, FQNNGV. The CDR3 here is CASSSRGGRHNSPLHF. CDR3 bases: TGTGCCAGCTCCTCCCGGGGGGGACGCCATAATTCACCCCTCCACTTT. The complete variable domain, with remaining parts taken from reference TRBV11-2 and TRBJ1-6, reads EAGVAQSPRYKIIEKRQSVAFWCNPISGHATLYWYQQILGQGPKLLIQFQNNGVVDDSQLPKDRFSAERLKGVDSTLKIQPAKLEDSAVYLCASSSRGGRHNSPLHFGNGTRLTVT.

The J gene is TRBJ2-3, the V gene TRBV24-1; 9 positions agree with TRBD1. Per germline, CDR1 KGHDR and CDR2 SFDVKD. With V trimmed by 2 bases and J by 4 bases, 6 bases remained unmatched. The CDR3 extends over 16 amino acids. The CDR3 DNA follows: TGTGCCACCAGTGATTCCGGGACAGGGCTTTCAGATACGCAGTATTTT. Encoded protein: CATSDSGTGLSDTQYF.

The V gene is TRBV9, the J gene TRBJ2-7; 8 bases match TRBD2. The germline V gene has CDR1 SGDLS and CDR2 YYNGEE. This CDR3 region has 17 residues. Trimming took 3 bases from V and 7 from J; bases not matched to a gene: 18. The CDR3 coding sequence is TGTGCCAGCAGCGAGGCCGCGGCCGGGGGACTAGGAAGAGAGCAGTACTTC. It translates to CASSEAAAGGLGREQYF.

This rearrangement joins TRBV7-9 to TRBJ2-1; perhaps TRBD2 as D (6 bases). Germline V gene data show CDR1 as SEHNR and CDR2 as FQNEAQ (reference sequence). CDR3 length: 14 amino acids. The V and J ends lost 3 bases and 9 bases respectively, with 15 bases between them. The DNA of the CDR3 is TGTGCCAGCAGCTTTTCATCGTCCGGGGGTGAGCAGTTCTTC. It yields the protein CASSFSSSGGEQFF.

Points on this clone: One end of the junction is discordant with germline, which a read error may explain. The genes are TRBV7-9 and TRBJ2-7; 8 nucleotides line up with TRBD1. There are 13 residues in the CDR3. The germline V gene has CDR1 SEHNR and CDR2 FQNEAQ (reference sequence). DNA of the CDR3: TGTGCCAGCAGTTCAGGGGGCTCCCACGAGCAGTACTTC. Translated: CASSSGGSHEQYF.